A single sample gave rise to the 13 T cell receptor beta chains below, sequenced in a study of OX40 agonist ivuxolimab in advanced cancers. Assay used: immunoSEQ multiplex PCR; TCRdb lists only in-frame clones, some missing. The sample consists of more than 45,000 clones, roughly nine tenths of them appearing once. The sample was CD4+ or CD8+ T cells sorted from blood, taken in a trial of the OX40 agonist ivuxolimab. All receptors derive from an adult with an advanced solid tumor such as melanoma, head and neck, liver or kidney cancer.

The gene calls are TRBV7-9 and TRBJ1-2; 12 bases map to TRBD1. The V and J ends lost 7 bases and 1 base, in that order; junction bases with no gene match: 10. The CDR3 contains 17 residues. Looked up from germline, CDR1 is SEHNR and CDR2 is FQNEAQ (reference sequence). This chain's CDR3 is CASNNPGTGGVNYGYTF. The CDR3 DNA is TGTGCCAGCAACAATCCCGGGACAGGGGGCGTTAACTATGGCTACACCTTC.

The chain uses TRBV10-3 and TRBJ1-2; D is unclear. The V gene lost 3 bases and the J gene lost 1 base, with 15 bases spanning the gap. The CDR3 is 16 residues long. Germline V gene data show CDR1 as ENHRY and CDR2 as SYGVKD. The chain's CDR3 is CAISDPPLGVNYGYTF. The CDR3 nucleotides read TGTGCCATCAGTGATCCCCCCCTGGGCGTTAACTATGGCTACACCTTC.

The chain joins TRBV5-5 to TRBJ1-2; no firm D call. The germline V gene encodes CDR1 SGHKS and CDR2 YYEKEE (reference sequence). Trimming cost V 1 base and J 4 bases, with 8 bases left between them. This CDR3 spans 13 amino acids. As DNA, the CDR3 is TGTGCCAGCAGCTTGTCCGATCTCTATGGCTACACCTTC. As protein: CASSLSDLYGYTF.

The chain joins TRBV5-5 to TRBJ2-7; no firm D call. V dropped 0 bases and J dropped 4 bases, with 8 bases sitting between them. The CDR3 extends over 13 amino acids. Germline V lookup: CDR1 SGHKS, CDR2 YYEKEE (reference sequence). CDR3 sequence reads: CASSLDIHYEQYV. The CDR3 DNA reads TGTGCCAGCAGCTTGGACATTCATTACGAGCAGTACGTC.

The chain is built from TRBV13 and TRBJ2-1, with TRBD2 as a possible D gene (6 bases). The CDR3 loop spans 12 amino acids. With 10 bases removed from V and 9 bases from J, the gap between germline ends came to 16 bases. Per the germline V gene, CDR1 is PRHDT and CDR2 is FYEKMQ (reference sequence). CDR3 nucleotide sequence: TGTGCCACGTCGACTAGAGGCGGTGAGCAGTTCTTC. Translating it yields CATSTRGGEQFF.

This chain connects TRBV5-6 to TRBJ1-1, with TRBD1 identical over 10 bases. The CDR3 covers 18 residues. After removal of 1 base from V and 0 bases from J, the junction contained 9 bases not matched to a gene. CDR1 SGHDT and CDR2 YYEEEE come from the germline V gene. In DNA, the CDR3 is TGTGCCAGCAGCTTGTTTCGTGGACAGGGGGTAATGAACACTGAAGCTTTCTTT. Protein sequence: CASSLFRGQGVMNTEAFF.

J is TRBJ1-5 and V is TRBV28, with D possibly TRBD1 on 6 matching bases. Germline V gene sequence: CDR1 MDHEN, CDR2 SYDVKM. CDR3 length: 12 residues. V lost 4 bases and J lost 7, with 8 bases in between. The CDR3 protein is CASSSGGQPQHF. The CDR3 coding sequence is TGTGCCAGCAGTTCCGGGGGCCAGCCCCAGCATTTT. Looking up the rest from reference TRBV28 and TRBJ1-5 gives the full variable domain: DVKVTQSSRYLVKRTGEKVFLECVQDMDHENMFWYRQDPGLGLRLIYFSYDVKMKEKGDIPEGYSVSREKKERFSLILESASTNQTSMYLCASSSGGQPQHFGDGTRLSIL.

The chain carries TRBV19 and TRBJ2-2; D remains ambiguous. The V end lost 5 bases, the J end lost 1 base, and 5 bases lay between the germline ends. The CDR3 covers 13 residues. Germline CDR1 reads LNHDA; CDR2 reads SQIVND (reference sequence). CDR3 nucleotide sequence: TGTGCCAGTAGTTATCGGAACACCGGGGAGCTGTTTTTT. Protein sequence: CASSYRNTGELFF.

The CDR3 DNA is TGTGCCAGCAGCGTGGCCGGGCCCTCCATGAACACTGAAGCTTTCTTT. Protein: CASSVAGPSMNTEAFF. V and J are TRBV7-8 and TRBJ1-1; no definite D call. V was shortened by 5 bases and J by 0 bases, with 16 bases between the two germline ends. Germline assignment: CDR1 SGHVS and CDR2 FQNEAQ. This CDR3 region has 16 residues.

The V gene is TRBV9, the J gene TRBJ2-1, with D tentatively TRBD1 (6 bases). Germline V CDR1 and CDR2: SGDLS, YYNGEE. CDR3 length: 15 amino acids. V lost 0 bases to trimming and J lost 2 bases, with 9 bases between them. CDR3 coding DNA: TGTGCCAGCAGCGTAGAAGGGGGAGCCTACAATGAGCAGTTCTTC. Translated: CASSVEGGAYNEQFF.

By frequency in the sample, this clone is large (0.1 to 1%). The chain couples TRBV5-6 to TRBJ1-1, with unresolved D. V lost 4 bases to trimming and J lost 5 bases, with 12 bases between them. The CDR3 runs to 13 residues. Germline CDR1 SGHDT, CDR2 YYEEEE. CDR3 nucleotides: TGTGCCAGCAGCGCTGATACTAATACTGAAGCTTTCTTT. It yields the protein CASSADTNTEAFF.

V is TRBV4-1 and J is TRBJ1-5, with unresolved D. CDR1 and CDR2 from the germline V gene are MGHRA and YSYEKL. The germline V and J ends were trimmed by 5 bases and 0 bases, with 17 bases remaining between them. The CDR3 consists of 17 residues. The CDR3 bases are TGCGCCAGCAGCTATGTCGCACTGGGATATAGCAATCAGCCCCAGCATTTT. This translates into CASSYVALGYSNQPQHF.

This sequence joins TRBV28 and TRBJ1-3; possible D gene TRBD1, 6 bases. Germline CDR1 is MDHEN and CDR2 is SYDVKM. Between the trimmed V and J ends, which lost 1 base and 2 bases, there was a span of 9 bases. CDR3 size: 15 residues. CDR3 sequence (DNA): TGTGCCAGCAGTTTATTGGCAGGGGCTGGAAACACCATATATTTT. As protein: CASSLLAGAGNTIYF.